This TCR beta chain derives from a study of shared clonotypes between healthy human individuals. About the study: Per donor, three plates held CD4 naive cells, three held CD4 memory, two held CD8 naive and one held CD8 memory.

Findings and limits, study-wide: Inspection by rarefaction showed sorted-subset sequencing to be incomplete despite large depth. Clonotypes not shared had lower generation probabilities than those common to all four donors.

CDR1 SQVTM and CDR2 ANQGSEA come from the germline V gene. This CDR3 has 12 amino acids. V lost 7 bases, J lost 0 bases, and 8 bases lay in between. Method: immunoSEQ multiplex PCR; TCRdb's copy keeps in-frame clones and lacks some. This sample has a few million clones, with 85% to 95% found just once. As for this clone: Its antigen is unidentified. Other DNA sequences within the sample encode an identical CDR3.

Sequences were obtained from naive CD4+ T cells from PBMCs. Subset of the sample: CD45RA+ positively selected. The origin of this receptor is a man in his late teens or twenties in good health. Some clones in this sample may be carry-over from other donors' samples. The rearrangement joins TRBV29-1 to TRBJ2-3; tentatively, D is TRBD2 (5 bases). CDR3 in amino acids: CSASGSTDTQYF. CDR3 bases: TGCAGCGCAAGCGGCAGCACAGATACGCAGTATTTT.